The 24 T cell receptor beta chains reported below all come from one sample, sequenced in a study of identical twins. TCRdb analysed the 5' RACE reads with MiXCR anew, one entry per CDR3 protein. The sample has 600,000 to 700,000 distinct CDR3 sequences, about 20% seen once; the top ten hold 4% to 4.5%. The data were also submitted as part of a second study, on T cells expressing NK-cell markers.

Material: PBMCs. The receptor set was obtained from a woman aged 18-29 years in good health.

Only a few counts were recorded for this clonotype. This chain joins TRBV10-3 and TRBJ1-1, with 9 nucleotides matching TRBD1. CDR3 length: 14 residues. The trim removed 9 bases at V and 5 bases at J, leaving 10 bases unmatched. Germline-derived CDR1 and CDR2 are ENHRY and SYGVKD. The CDR3 sequence is CAIHGDRDVTEAFF. The CDR3 nucleotides are TGTGCCATACATGGGGACAGGGACGTTACTGAAGCTTTCTTT.

CDR3 in DNA: TGTGCCAGCAGACGTACACTGGGGGAGACCCAGTACTTC. Its protein product is CASRRTLGETQYF. The chain joins TRBV6-1 to TRBJ2-5; D unclear. Germline V gene lookup returns CDR1 MNHNS and CDR2 SASEGT. V shed 6 bases and J shed 5 bases, with 13 bases lying between them. The CDR3 totals 13 residues.

This clonotype has more than one count but fewer than ten. V and J are TRBV7-9 and TRBJ2-7; D not certain. The CDR3 totals 12 residues. The V and J ends lost 5 bases and 5 bases respectively, with 10 bases between them. Germline values: CDR1 SEHNR, CDR2 FQNEAQ (reference sequence). The CDR3 DNA sequence: TGTGCCAGCAGCCTATTCGGTGACGAGCAGTACTTC. Translating gives CASSLFGDEQYF.

This clonotype showed up just a few times. The genes are TRBV27 and TRBJ2-1; D is undetermined. Germline-derived CDR1 and CDR2 are MNHEY and SMNVEV (reference sequence). V was pared by 6 bases and J by 2 bases, with 17 bases between. This CDR3 has 16 amino acids. DNA of the CDR3: TGTGCCAGCAGCCCCATCTTAAGCGAAGCCTACAATGAGCAGTTCTTC. Its protein product is CASSPILSEAYNEQFF.

Only a few counts were recorded for this clonotype. V is TRBV6-2 or TRBV6-3 and J is TRBJ2-5; TRBD1 matches 8 bases. Germline V gives CDR1 MNHEY, CDR2 SVGEGT. The CDR3 sequence is 13 residues long. The J segment lost 4 bases and the V segment lost 8 bases, leaving 6 bases of the junction unmatched. The CDR3 loop is CASRSQGAETQYF. CDR3 nucleotide sequence: TGTGCCAGCCGATCGCAGGGGGCAGAGACCCAGTACTTC.

This sequence joins TRBV19 and TRBJ2-1, with 13 bases identical to TRBD2. The length of the CDR3 is 14 residues. V was pared by 10 bases and J by 6 bases, with 6 bases of the junction left unmatched. Germline V gene lookup returns CDR1 LNHDA and CDR2 SQIVND (reference sequence). The CDR3 spells CATRRTSGGNEQFF. The CDR3 bases are TGTGCCACCAGGCGGACTAGCGGGGGCAATGAGCAGTTCTTC.

This clonotype was seen more than once but under ten times. V gene TRBV5-1 combines with J gene TRBJ2-3, with no clear D. The CDR3 spans 13 residues. The germline gives CDR1 SGHRS, CDR2 YFSETQ. Trimming left V 2 bases short and J 7 bases short, with 11 bases between. The CDR3 is CASSFLGSNTQYF. The CDR3 nucleotides are TGCGCCAGCAGCTTCCTGGGGTCGAATACGCAGTATTTT.

This clonotype showed up many times. This chain connects TRBV20-1 to TRBJ2-3; 10 bases are shared with TRBD2. The CDR3 is made up of 13 amino acids. V shed 6 bases, J shed 6 bases, and the junction held 6 bases outside the gene matches. Germline CDR1 is DFQATT and CDR2 is SNEGSKA (reference sequence). This CDR3 is CSALAGVIDTQYF. As DNA, the CDR3 is TGCAGTGCCCTAGCGGGAGTAATTGATACGCAGTATTTT.

This clonotype was found a few times. The rearrangement joins TRBV29-1 to TRBJ2-3; D is uncertain. The germline V and J ends were trimmed by 1 base and 5 bases, with 10 bases remaining between them. The germline gives CDR1 SQVTM, CDR2 ANQGSEA. There are 13 residues in the CDR3. CDR3 amino acids: CSVEGRLIDTQYF. In DNA, the CDR3 is TGCAGCGTTGAAGGTCGCCTGATAGATACGCAGTATTTT.

This rearrangement joins TRBV20-1 to TRBJ2-5, with TRBD2 identical over 9 bases. Germline assignment: CDR1 DFQATT and CDR2 SNEGSKA (reference sequence). This CDR3 is 16 amino acids long. V gave up 2 bases and J gave up 2 bases; unmatched junction bases: 9. CDR3 sequence: CSARSRLAVIQETQYF. The CDR3 bases are TGCAGTGCTAGATCTAGACTAGCGGTCATTCAAGAGACCCAGTACTTC.

The chain employs TRBV6-1 and TRBJ1-2; tentatively, D is TRBD1 (5 bases). The germline CDR1 and CDR2 sequences are MNHNS and SASEGT. Deletions cut 5 bases from V and 6 bases from J, with 22 bases between. The CDR3 has 16 residues. The CDR3 is CASSPRQHSNTDGYTF. In nucleotides, the CDR3 is TGTGCCAGCAGTCCGCGACAGCACTCGAACACGGATGGCTACACCTTC.

This clonotype was counted between two and nine times. The chain employs TRBV20-1 and TRBJ1-5, with TRBD1 matching 9 bases. The germline V gene has CDR1 DFQATT and CDR2 SNEGSKA (reference sequence). The CDR3 length is 15 residues. V gave up 5 bases and J gave up 0 bases; unmatched junction bases: 5. The CDR3 DNA follows: TGCAGTGCTTTGGACAGGGGATATAGCAATCAGCCCCAGCATTTT. This gives the protein CSALDRGYSNQPQHF.

The genes are TRBV7-9 and TRBJ2-3, with 7 bases matching TRBD2. Germline-derived CDR1 and CDR2 are SEHNR and FQNEAQ (reference sequence). The length of the CDR3 is 16 residues. The junction had 8 bases not matched to a gene; V was cut back by 5 bases and J by 0 bases. The CDR3 DNA sequence: TGTGCCAGCAGCCCCTTCGGGACTACCAGCACAGATACGCAGTATTTT. Translating gives CASSPFGTTSTDTQYF. Full variable domain (remainder filled in from reference TRBV7-9 and TRBJ2-3): DTGVSQNPRHKITKRGQNVTFRCDPISEHNRLYWYRQTLGQGPEFLTYFQNEAQLEKSRLLSDRFSAERPKGSFSTLEIQRTEQGDSAMYLCASSPFGTTSTDTQYFGPGTRLTVL.

The chain couples TRBV5-1 to TRBJ2-1, with a tentative D call TRBD2 (6 bases). The CDR3 spans 16 residues. The V gene's germline CDR1 is SGHRS and CDR2 YFSETQ. V lost 0 bases and J 5 bases, leaving 15 bases between the germline ends. The CDR3 nucleotides read TGCGCCAGCAGCTTGGCCATCGGGAGCTTGAACAATGAGCAGTTCTTC. Residues: CASSLAIGSLNNEQFF. The full variable domain, in which reference TRBV5-1 and TRBJ2-1 provide the parts outside the CDR3, is KAGVTQTPRYLIKTRGQQVTLSCSPISGHRSVSWYQQTPGQGLQFLFEYFSETQRNKGNFPGRFSGRQFSNSRSEMNVSTLELGDSALYLCASSLAIGSLNNEQFFGPGTRLTVL.

This chain connects TRBV11-1 to TRBJ2-2, with D perhaps assigned TRBD1 or TRBD2 (5 bases each). The CDR3 loop spans 18 amino acids. Between the trimmed V and J ends, which lost 5 bases and 3 bases, there was a span of 22 bases. CDR1 and CDR2 (germline): SGHAT, FQDESV (reference sequence). The CDR3 sequence is CASSHPRGARDDTGELFF. The CDR3 nucleotides read TGTGCCAGCAGCCACCCCCGCGGCGCGAGGGACGACACCGGGGAGCTGTTTTTT.

The chain is built from TRBV20-1 and TRBJ2-1; the D gene is possibly TRBD2 (6 bases). Trimming removed 4 bases from V and 6 bases from J, with 19 bases in between. CDR1 is DFQATT and CDR2 is SNEGSKA in the germline V gene (reference sequence). This CDR3 is built from 15 residues. The CDR3 is CSATLGTLATNEQFF. The CDR3 coding sequence is TGCAGTGCTACCCTCGGGACTTTGGCTACCAATGAGCAGTTCTTC.

In its sample, this clonotype was seen many times. The chain combines TRBV15 with TRBJ2-3; tentatively, D is TRBD1 or TRBD2 (6 bases each). CDR1 LNHNV and CDR2 YYDKDF come from the germline V gene (reference sequence). This CDR3 region has 19 residues. Trimming shortened V by 0 bases and J by 2 bases, and 21 bases separated the two germline ends. The CDR3 nucleotides are TGTGCCACCAGCAGAGATCACTTCAGTGGGGGGCGAGCCACAGATACGCAGTATTTT. It codes for CATSRDHFSGGRATDTQYF.

V gene TRBV7-2 combines with J gene TRBJ1-1; D is unresolved. CDR1 is SGHTA, CDR2 FQGNSA, per germline. V dropped 3 bases and J dropped 3 bases, with 14 bases sitting between them. The CDR3 is 15 amino acids. CDR3: CASSFRRGKDTEAFF. As DNA, the CDR3 is TGTGCCAGCAGCTTCAGGCGGGGTAAAGACACTGAAGCTTTCTTT.

This clonotype was seen a handful of times. The J gene is TRBJ2-1, the V gene TRBV9; 10 bases match TRBD2. Germline CDR1 SGDLS, CDR2 YYNGEE. This CDR3 spans 15 amino acids. Trimming took 2 bases from V and 7 from J; bases not matched to a gene: 6. CDR3: CASSVSGGVGNEQFF. CDR3 bases: TGTGCCAGCAGCGTCAGCGGGGGGGTCGGGAATGAGCAGTTCTTC.

The chain links TRBV4-3 to TRBJ2-2; TRBD2 aligns across 8 bases. The V and J ends lost 3 bases and 5 bases, in that order; junction bases with no gene match: 14. This CDR3 is built from 18 residues. Germline V lookup: CDR1 LGHNA, CDR2 YSLEER. The CDR3 DNA is TGCGCCAGCAGCCATACCGGGCTCGGGGCGGGAGGAACCGGGGAGCTGTTTTTT. Its protein is CASSHTGLGAGGTGELFF.

This clonotype has a handful of counts. This chain connects TRBV5-1 to TRBJ2-1, with 12 bases fitting TRBD2. This CDR3 spans 16 amino acids. J gave up 8 bases and V 0 bases, and 6 bases lay outside the gene matches. Germline-derived CDR1 and CDR2 are SGHRS and YFSETQ. The CDR3 DNA reads TGCGCCAGCAGCTTGGGTGGGACTAGCGGGTCCCATGAGCAGTTCTTC. This codes for CASSLGGTSGSHEQFF.

This clonotype was detected only a few times. V is TRBV5-1 and J is TRBJ1-1; 7 nucleotides line up with TRBD1. This CDR3 is 16 amino acids long. V lost 0 bases, J lost 4 bases, and 9 bases stayed unmatched. Per germline, CDR1 SGHRS and CDR2 YFSETQ. CDR3: CASSLGTGGLGTEAFF. The CDR3 region has the DNA TGCGCCAGCAGCTTGGGGACAGGAGGATTGGGCACTGAAGCTTTCTTT.

Many counts were recorded for this clonotype. V is TRBV11-3 and J is TRBJ2-3, with TRBD2 matching 10 bases. Losses at the gene ends were 4 bases for V and 8 bases for J; bases not matched to a gene: 12. The CDR3 is made up of 16 amino acids. In germline, CDR1 is SGHNT, CDR2 YENEEA. CDR3 in DNA: TGTGCCAGCAGCTCCCCGGGGGTACTAGCGGGGACTACGCAGTATTTT. Its translation is CASSSPGVLAGTTQYF.

This chain connects TRBV4-2 to TRBJ1-2; D is undetermined. Deletions cut 0 bases from V and 0 bases from J, with 11 bases between. CDR1 and CDR2 (germline): LGHNA, YNFKEQ. This CDR3 has 16 residues. CDR3 DNA sequence: TGTGCCAGCAGCCAAGACACTGCCATTTCTAACTATGGCTACACCTTC. Amino acids: CASSQDTAISNYGYTF.